These T cell receptor beta chains were read from a single sample in a study of patients and donors after allogeneic stem cell transplantation. TCRdb re-derived calls from the RT-PCR reads in MiXCR, one entry per CDR3 protein. The sample has 920,000 or so distinct CDR3 sequences; about a sixth are singletons. The sequenced sample consisted of blood, either unsorted or a sorted T cell fraction (not recorded which). The receptors derive from a human donor who was either an allogeneic HSCT recipient or a stem cell or donor lymphocyte infusion donor (not recorded which). It is not recorded whose cells these are; they may come from a transplant donor. Both conserved end residues are part of each CDR3. The order of the fields is V gene, clone size, J gene, D gene, CDR3 protein, CDR3 DNA. D genes are given only for firm matches. The size entry is marked missing in some rows and otherwise reads once, few, many or a size class.

>TRBV11-2|.|TRBJ1-2|.
CASSFALLYGYTF
TGTGCCAGCAGCTTCGCCCTTCTTTATGGCTACACCTTC
>TRBV5-1|few|TRBJ2-2|TRBD1
CASSVGANRGRTGELFF
TGCGCCAGCAGCGTGGGGGCGAACAGGGGAAGAACCGGGGAGCTGTTTTTT
>TRBV12-3/TRBV12-4|few|TRBJ1-1|TRBD1
CASTTGTGLTEAFF
TGTGCCAGCACCACAGGGACAGGTCTCACTGAAGCTTTCTTT
>TRBV12-3/TRBV12-4|few|TRBJ1-1|TRBD1
CASREGQGFFGAVNTEAFF
TGTGCCAGCAGAGAGGGACAGGGTTTTTTCGGTGCGGTGAACACTGAAGCTTTCTTT
>TRBV18|few|TRBJ1-4|.
CASSPGLNEKLFF
TGTGCCAGCTCACCTGGGTTAAATGAAAAACTGTTTTTT
>TRBV5-5|.|TRBJ1-1|.
CASSLWDKDTEAFF
TGTGCCAGCAGCTTGTGGGACAAGGATACTGAAGCTTTCTTT
>TRBV7-9|.|TRBJ2-1|TRBD2
CASSLALREDYNEQFF
TGTGCCAGCAGCTTAGCTCTGCGGGAGGACTACAATGAGCAGTTCTTC
>TRBV20-1|.|TRBJ2-3|.
CSALSSTDTQYF
TGCAGTGCTCTGAGTAGCACAGATACGCAGTATTTT
>TRBV2|few|TRBJ2-3|TRBD2
CASSVNSGKSDSSTDTQYF
TGTGCCAGCAGTGTGAATAGCGGGAAATCTGACTCTAGCACAGATACGCAGTATTTT
>TRBV7-9|few|TRBJ2-7|.
CASSLGSSAYKQYF
TGTGCCAGCAGCTTAGGATCTAGCGCCTATAAGCAGTACTTC
>TRBV20-1|many|TRBJ2-1|.
CSASRGNEQFF
TGCAGTGCTAGCCGGGGCAATGAGCAGTTCTTC
>TRBV4-2|.|TRBJ2-1|TRBD2
CASSQDRLAGGHEQFF
TGTGCCAGCAGCCAAGATCGGCTAGCGGGGGGTCATGAGCAGTTCTTC
>TRBV5-1|few|TRBJ2-3|TRBD1
CASSLDGTGSDTQYF
TGCGCCAGCAGCTTGGATGGGACAGGGTCGGATACGCAGTATTTT
>TRBV9|.|TRBJ2-1|TRBD2
CASSVGGRADIREQFF
TGTGCCAGCAGCGTCGGCGGGAGGGCCGATATAAGGGAGCAGTTCTTC
>TRBV15|.|TRBJ2-7|TRBD1
CATSLTGSENEQYF
TGTGCCACCAGCCTGACAGGGTCAGAGAACGAGCAGTACTTC
>TRBV6-1|.|TRBJ1-5|TRBD1
CATAGQGNSNQPQHF
TGTGCCACCGCGGGACAGGGGAATAGCAATCAGCCCCAGCATTTT
>TRBV12-3/TRBV12-4|many|TRBJ2-7|.
CASSRTEPF
TGTGCCAGCAGCCGAACTGAGCCCTTC
>TRBV12-3/TRBV12-4|.|TRBJ2-6|TRBD1
CASTLHRGQSSGANVLTF
TGTGCCAGCACTCTCCACAGGGGCCAAAGCTCTGGGGCCAACGTCCTGACTTTC
>TRBV6-1|once|TRBJ1-6|.
CASSEQDSNSPLHF
TGTGCCAGCAGTGAACAGGACTCAAATTCACCCCTCCACTTT